These 8 T cell receptor beta chains share one sample of origin, sequenced in a study of T cell responses to AZD1222 COVID-19 vaccine. This table comes from immunoSEQ multiplex PCR, and its TCRdb copy is limited to in-frame clones, with some not included. The sample lists about 160,000 clones, about 91% occurring once. The sequencing used peripheral blood, collected on day 0 of MenACWY control vaccination. These receptors all come from an adult in good health.

The chain couples TRBV27 to TRBJ1-4; D possibly corresponds to TRBD1 (5 bases). V was trimmed by 5 bases and J by 6 bases, leaving 13 bases between them. The CDR3 sequence is 14 residues long. Germline CDR1 and CDR2: MNHEY and SMNVEV (reference sequence). Here the CDR3 reads CASSNQGAHEKLFF. CDR3 coding DNA: TGTGCCAGCAGTAACCAAGGGGCGCATGAAAAACTGTTTTTT.

The chain couples TRBV5-6 to TRBJ2-2; D is undetermined. The V and J ends lost 2 bases and 5 bases respectively, with 13 bases between them. CDR1 SGHDT and CDR2 YYEEEE come from the germline V gene. The CDR3 sequence is 15 residues long. CDR3 bases: TGTGCCAGCAGCTTCGTCGGGCGGTCGACCGGGGAGCTGTTTTTT. Residues: CASSFVGRSTGELFF.

This clone is a singleton in its sample. The chain carries TRBV27 and TRBJ1-1; TRBD1 matches 8 bases. This CDR3 is 13 amino acids long. V dropped 5 bases and J dropped 6; count of bases not matched to a gene: 5. CDR1 and CDR2 (germline): MNHEY, SMNVEV (reference sequence). The CDR3 sequence: CASSPRQGPEAFF. The CDR3 DNA reads as TGTGCCAGCAGTCCGCGACAGGGGCCTGAAGCTTTCTTT.

The chain employs TRBV15 and TRBJ2-5; either TRBD1 or TRBD2 may supply D (8 bases each). The CDR3 covers 17 residues. Germline CDR1 and CDR2: LNHNV and YYDKDF (reference sequence). The germline V and J ends were trimmed by 1 base and 4 bases, with 19 bases remaining between them. CDR3 DNA sequence: TGTGCCACCAGCAGAGTTGGACAGGGCGGGGGGAGAGAGACCCAGTACTTC. Amino acids: CATSRVGQGGGRETQYF.

The chain recombines TRBV30 with TRBJ1-2, with 7 bases that match TRBD1. J lost 6 bases, V lost 3 bases, and 10 bases had no gene match. Germline lookup yields CDR1 GTSNPN and CDR2 SVGIG (reference sequence). The CDR3 has 14 amino acids. The chain's CDR3 is CAWSVNRGQDGYTF. The CDR3 region has the DNA TGTGCCTGGAGCGTAAACAGGGGTCAGGATGGCTACACCTTC.

The chain has TRBV19 and TRBJ2-2, with 7 bases aligning to TRBD2. J gave up 5 bases and V 8 bases, and 17 bases lay outside the gene matches. Per germline, CDR1 LNHDA and CDR2 SQIVND (reference sequence). The CDR3 contains 17 residues. Written as DNA, the CDR3 is TGTGCCAGTGCCCCGGGACGGATGGCGGGGGTTACCGGGGAGCTGTTTTTT. Its translation: CASAPGRMAGVTGELFF.

V is TRBV3-1 (or the pseudogene TRBV3-2) and J is TRBJ2-5, with no clear D. Germline V gene data show CDR1 as LGHDT and CDR2 as YNNKEL (reference sequence). V dropped 1 base and J dropped 5 bases, with 14 bases sitting between them. The CDR3 loop spans 15 amino acids. The CDR3 is CASSQGSTVGETQYF. The DNA for the CDR3 is TGTGCCAGCAGCCAAGGGTCTACAGTTGGGGAGACCCAGTACTTC.

CDR3 region: CASSSTTSGPSYNEQFF. The CDR3, as DNA: TGTGCCAGCAGTTCGACTACTAGCGGCCCCTCCTACAATGAGCAGTTCTTC. V usage is TRBV27 and J usage is TRBJ2-1, with 8 bases identical to TRBD2. J lost 0 bases, V lost 4 bases, and 8 bases had no gene match. Looked up from germline, CDR1 is MNHEY and CDR2 is SMNVEV (reference sequence). This CDR3 is 17 amino acids long.